This TCR beta chain was captured by sequencing in a study of blood T cell repertoires in COVID-19. The repertoire was sequenced with immunoSEQ multiplex PCR; TCRdb's copy has only in-frame clones and lacks some. The profile covers about 120,000 clones, with about 85% appearing a single time and 11% taken by the ten largest. Germline CDR1 LNHDA, CDR2 SQIVND (reference sequence). This CDR3 has 17 amino acids. The V gene end was trimmed by 0 bases and the J gene end by 4 bases; junction bases not matched to a gene: 6. The sequence was obtained from an elderly man with acute or convalescent COVID-19. Sequenced sample: peripheral blood. The V call is TRBV19, the J call TRBJ2-1; 10 nucleotides match TRBD2. CDR3 sequence: CASSIDSLAGDYNEQFF. Here the CDR3 DNA reads TGTGCCAGTAGTATAGACTCTCTAGCGGGGGATTACAATGAGCAGTTCTTC.